The source of this TCR beta chain is a study of cytomegalovirus exposure and HLA in healthy donors. In the PCR, 60 Vbeta and 13 Jbeta primers were used. The assay was immunoSEQ multiplex PCR, and TCRdb's table has in-frame clones only and misses some. Counted here are about 99,000 clones, 79% occurring once; the ten biggest clones make up over 2.5%. Germline V gene lookup returns CDR1 SGHVS and CDR2 FQNEAQ. This CDR3 has 15 amino acids. After removal of 5 bases from V and 3 bases from J, the junction contained 7 bases not matched to a gene. Source material: PBMCs. The chain uses TRBV7-8 and TRBJ1-2; 9 bases fit TRBD1. This TCR was recovered from a male donor in good health and CMV-seropositive. The CDR3 DNA sequence: TGTGCCAGCAGCCGAGGACAGGGGCCATACTATGGCTACACCTTC. Amino acids: CASSRGQGPYYGYTF.